A selection of T cell receptor beta chains follows, all from one sample in a study of technical replicates of blood from several donors. TCRdb's table, derived via immunoSEQ multiplex PCR, lists solely in-frame clones and lacks some. Among some 80,000 clones, approximately 97% were seen once, and the ten largest hold about 0.29%. Material for sequencing was T cells isolated from PBMCs. The receptors were sampled from a human donor in good health. Each CDR3 is given with its conserved first and last residue. The D gene is left open where the match is weak. Size values are once, few and many counts, or a class for expanded clones, and some rows have none.

TRBD1	.	TRBJ2-7	TRBV2	TGTGCCAGCAGTGACTTTCTACAGGGGGCTTACGAGCAGTACTTC	CASSDFLQGAYEQYF
.	once	TRBJ1-2	TRBV7-9	TGTGCCAGCAGCCCGGTCCGGGGAACAGGCTACACCTTC	CASSPVRGTGYTF
.	.	TRBJ2-5	TRBV21-1	TGTGCCAGCAGCAAAGGCTATAGGACAGCGCAAGAGACCCAGTACTTC	CASSKGYRTAQETQYF
TRBD2	.	TRBJ2-5	TRBV6-1	TGTGCCAGCACCCTAGCGGGAGGGTTAGAGACCCAGTACTTC	CASTLAGGLETQYF
.	.	TRBJ1-1	TRBV6-1	TGTGCCAGCAGAACTGGGAGGGTGAACACTGAAGCTTTCTTT	CASRTGRVNTEAFF
TRBD1	.	TRBJ1-1	TRBV11-2	TGTGCCAGCAGCGGAGGACAGGCCTTGGATACTCCTGAAGCTTTCTTT	CASSGGQALDTPEAFF
TRBD1	.	TRBJ2-5	TRBV5-1	TGCGCCAGCAGCTTTTCAGGGGGTGAGGAGACCCAGTACTTC	CASSFSGGEETQYF
.	.	TRBJ2-7	TRBV10-1	TGCGCCAGCAGTGCGGAGGCCCCCTACGAGCAGTACTTC	CASSAEAPYEQYF
.	.	TRBJ2-7	TRBV6-5	TGTGCCAGCAGTTCCAGAACCTACGAGCAGTACTTC	CASSSRTYEQYF
TRBD1	.	TRBJ2-7	TRBV11-3	TGTGCCAGCAGCAGGGGGACAGGGGGACCCTACGAGCAGTACTTC	CASSRGTGGPYEQYF
.	.	TRBJ2-7	TRBV30	TGTGCCTTAAGCGAGGACTCCACCTACGAGCAGTACTTC	CALSEDSTYEQYF
TRBD1	.	TRBJ2-1	TRBV18	TGTGCCAGCTCACCTTGGCAGGGGGCGAATGATGAGCAGTTCTTC	CASSPWQGANDEQFF
TRBD1	.	TRBJ2-7	TRBV7-8	TGTGCCAGCAGCCTCCGGGACAGGGGCTACGAGCAGTACTTC	CASSLRDRGYEQYF
.	once	TRBJ1-2	TRBV2	TGTGCCAGCAGTCAGGACAGAAGCACCGGTGGCTACACCTTC	CASSQDRSTGGYTF
TRBD1	.	TRBJ2-3	TRBV15	TGTGCCACCAGCTTCGACAGGGTCACAGATACGCAGTATTTT	CATSFDRVTDTQYF
.	.	TRBJ2-7	TRBV4-2	TGTGCCAGCAGCTACGGCCTCAGGCTCTACGAGCAGTACTTC	CASSYGLRLYEQYF
.	.	TRBJ1-4	TRBV9	TGTGCCAGCAGTGGCGGGACCTCTAATGAAAAACTGTTTTTT	CASSGGTSNEKLFF
.	.	TRBJ1-2	TRBV9	TGTGCCAGCAGCGTAGATGGCGGGATCGGCTACACCTTC	CASSVDGGIGYTF
.	.	TRBJ1-1	TRBV6-1	TGTGCCAGCAGTGAAGTGGGGGGGTCGTCTGAAGCTTTCTTT	CASSEVGGSSEAFF
TRBD2	.	TRBJ2-3	TRBV29-1	TGCAGCGTACCCGGGACTAGCGGGTATGATACGCAGTATTTT	CSVPGTSGYDTQYF
.	.	TRBJ1-1	TRBV7-6	TGTGCCAGCAACCAACCGGGCACTGAAGCTTTCTTT	CASNQPGTEAFF
.	once	TRBJ2-1	TRBV7-9	TGTGCCAGCAGCCCGCGGGTAGAGGAGCAGTTCTTC	CASSPRVEEQFF
.	.	TRBJ1-2	TRBV5-1	TGCGCCAGCAGCCCGGACAGAAACTATGGCTACACCTTC	CASSPDRNYGYTF
TRBD2	once	TRBJ2-1	TRBV4-1	TGCGCCAGCAGCCGAGCGGGAGCGTCCTACAATGAGCAGTTCTTC	CASSRAGASYNEQFF
.	.	TRBJ1-1	TRBV30	TGTGCCTGGAGCCGGGAGCTGAACACTGAAGCTTTCTTT	CAWSRELNTEAFF
.	.	TRBJ2-7	TRBV6-6	TGTGCCAGCAGCCGGGACACGGGCTACGAGCAGTACTTC	CASSRDTGYEQYF
TRBD1	.	TRBJ2-5	TRBV30	TGTGCCTGGTCAGGGGGCGAGGAGACCCAGTACTTC	CAWSGGEETQYF
.	.	TRBJ2-1	TRBV9	TGTGCCAGCAGCGTACAGGGGTACGAGCAGTTCTTC	CASSVQGYEQFF
.	.	TRBJ2-7	TRBV30	TGTGCCTGGAGTAGCGGTTACTCCTACGAGCAGTACTTC	CAWSSGYSYEQYF
TRBD1	.	TRBJ1-2	TRBV9	TGTGCCAGCAGAGGGACAGGGTCGGGCTACACCTTC	CASRGTGSGYTF
.	.	TRBJ2-7	TRBV1	TGCACCAGCAGCCACGGGAAGAAATACGAGCAGTACTTC	CTSSHGKKYEQYF
TRBD1	.	TRBJ1-1	TRBV2	TGTGCCAGCAGTGAACTCCGGGACAGGGGGACTGAAGCTTTCTTT	CASSELRDRGTEAFF
.	.	TRBJ2-7	TRBV4-2	TGTGCCAGCAGCCAAGAGGCTGGGGACTGGGCCTACGAGCAGTACTTC	CASSQEAGDWAYEQYF
TRBD2	.	TRBJ2-3	TRBV5-1	TGCGCCAGCAGCTTGGTAGGAGCGGGATTCACAGATACGCAGTATTTT	CASSLVGAGFTDTQYF
.	once	TRBJ2-7	TRBV6-1	TGTGCCAGCAGTGAACAGGGCTACGAGCAGTACTTC	CASSEQGYEQYF
.	.	TRBJ1-3	TRBV30	TGTGCCTCTAGGCGGGGAGGGACTGGAAACACCATATATTTT	CASRRGGTGNTIYF
.	.	TRBJ2-7	TRBV7-9	TGTGCCAGCAGCTTTCAGGGGTCCTACGAGCAGTACTTC	CASSFQGSYEQYF
.	.	TRBJ1-1	TRBV6-6	TGTGCCAGCAGTATACGCCGGGCCGGGGACACTGAAGCTTTCTTT	CASSIRRAGDTEAFF
.	.	TRBJ2-7	TRBV6-6	TGTGCCAGCAGCCAGGGGGGATACGAGCAGTACTTC	CASSQGGYEQYF
TRBD1	.	TRBJ2-1	TRBV29-1	TGCAGCGTTGGAGGCCCGGGACAGGGATTAAATAACAATGAGCAGTTCTTC	CSVGGPGQGLNNNEQFF
.	.	TRBJ1-2	TRBV4-1	TGCGCCAGCAGCCAAGGAAATTCGGACAGCTATGGCTACACCTTC	CASSQGNSDSYGYTF
.	.	TRBJ1-1	TRBV28	TGTGCCAGCAGTTTTCTACGAGGGAGTCAAGCTTTCTTT	CASSFLRGSQAFF
.	.	TRBJ2-5	TRBV9	TGTGCCAGCAGCCGGGGGAGGCTCGAGACCCAGTACTTC	CASSRGRLETQYF
TRBD1	.	TRBJ2-7	TRBV11-2	TGTGCCAGCAGCTTGTCGGGACAGGTGAACTACGAGCAGTACTTC	CASSLSGQVNYEQYF
.	.	TRBJ2-7	TRBV6-5	TGTGCCAGCAGTTACAGGGGGATTCTCTACGAGCAGTACTTC	CASSYRGILYEQYF